The 10 T cell receptor beta chains listed next were all sequenced from one sample in a study of blood T cell repertoires in COVID-19. The assay was immunoSEQ multiplex PCR, and TCRdb's table has in-frame clones only and misses some. This repertoire shows about 300,000 clones, 65% to 90% found once; its top ten account for approximately 4.1%. The sequenced sample was PBMCs or T cells enriched from blood (not recorded which). These receptors all stem from a man aged 30-40 years who had recovered from COVID-19.

A single count supports this clone. The chain couples TRBV6-5 to TRBJ1-5; 7 nucleotides agree with TRBD1. The CDR3 has 13 residues. Trimming at V came to 9 bases and at J to 5 bases, leaving 7 bases not matched to a gene. CDR1 and CDR2 from the germline V gene are MNHEY and SVGAGI. As DNA, the CDR3 is TGTGCCAGTTTGGGACAGACATATCAGCCCCAGCATTTT. Translating gives CASLGQTYQPQHF.

This chain joins TRBV11-3 and TRBJ2-3; 8 positions agree with TRBD2. The J segment lost 0 bases and the V segment lost 5 bases, leaving 1 base of the junction unmatched. This CDR3 spans 14 amino acids. Germline V lookup: CDR1 SGHNT, CDR2 YENEEA. CDR3 region: CASSRGGSTDTQYF. In DNA, the CDR3 is TGTGCCAGCAGCCGGGGGGGAAGCACAGATACGCAGTATTTT.

V usage is TRBV7-9 and J usage is TRBJ2-5, with TRBD1 matching 10 bases. CDR3 length equals 16 residues. CDR1 and CDR2 (germline): SEHNR, FQNEAQ (reference sequence). The junction had 6 bases not matched to a gene; V was cut back by 5 bases and J by 0 bases. The CDR3 region has the DNA TGTGCCAGCAGCCTATGGGACAGGGGCTACCAAGAGACCCAGTACTTC. It codes for CASSLWDRGYQETQYF.

This clone was recorded at least ten times. The V call is TRBV10-3, the J call TRBJ2-3; TRBD2 aligns across 11 bases. The CDR3 totals 14 residues. J lost 3 bases, V lost 8 bases, and 4 bases had no gene match. Germline assignment: CDR1 ENHRY and CDR2 SYGVKD. The CDR3 DNA reads as TGTGCCATCCAATCTAGCGGGGGGACAGATACGCAGTATTTT. This gives the protein CAIQSSGGTDTQYF.

Here the CDR3 reads CSASPGQAHRNTEAFF. CDR3 bases: TGCAGTGCTAGTCCGGGACAGGCCCATAGAAACACTGAAGCTTTCTTT. This sequence joins TRBV20-1 and TRBJ1-1; 8 nucleotides agree with TRBD1. CDR3 length: 16 residues. Germline V gene lookup returns CDR1 DFQATT and CDR2 SNEGSKA (reference sequence). The ends lost 3 bases at V and 2 bases at J; junction bases unmatched: 11.

The J gene is TRBJ2-5, the V gene TRBV3-1 (or the pseudogene TRBV3-2); a weak D match, TRBD1 (6 bases). Germline CDR1 reads LGHDT; CDR2 reads YNNKEL (reference sequence). The CDR3 spans 13 residues. V lost 4 bases to trimming and J lost 3 bases, with 9 bases between them. CDR3 sequence reads: CASSRSGEETQYF. CDR3 in DNA: TGTGCCAGCAGCCGCTCAGGGGAAGAGACCCAGTACTTC.

V is TRBV7-9 and J is TRBJ1-5; D remains unclear. Between the trimmed V and J ends, which lost 5 bases and 5 bases, there was a span of 13 bases. The germline gives CDR1 SEHNR, CDR2 FQNEAQ (reference sequence). The CDR3 consists of 14 residues. The CDR3 loop reads CASSLGDQYQPQHF. The DNA for the CDR3 is TGTGCCAGCAGCCTTGGTGATCAGTATCAGCCCCAGCATTTT.

This chain links TRBV6-5 with TRBJ1-6, with a possible D match to TRBD1 (5 bases). The ends were cut back, 2 bases at V and 5 bases at J, with 7 bases in the middle. The germline V gene encodes CDR1 MNHEY and CDR2 SVGAGI. This CDR3 region has 14 residues. The CDR3 DNA reads TGTGCCAGCAGTTACAGCAGGGATAATTCACCCCTCCACTTT. As protein: CASSYSRDNSPLHF.

The chain has TRBV21-1 and TRBJ2-3; the D call in the table, TRBD2, was not verified against the DNA. TRBV21-1 is described as a pseudogene. This CDR3 contains 12 residues. CDR3 protein: CASSKVCRLQYF. CDR3 bases: TGTGCCAGCAGCAAAGTGTGCCGACTGCAGTATTTT.

The rearrangement joins TRBV10-1 to TRBJ2-7, with a tentative D call TRBD1 (5 bases). The CDR3 sequence is 20 residues long. V shed 6 bases and J shed 0 bases, with 30 bases lying between them. From germline, CDR1 is WNHNN and CDR2 SYGVQD (reference sequence). CDR3 nucleotides: TGCGCCAGCAGAATAAATCCGACAGCCCTATACACCCTGAGCTCCTACGAGCAGTACTTC. Residues: CASRINPTALYTLSSYEQYF.